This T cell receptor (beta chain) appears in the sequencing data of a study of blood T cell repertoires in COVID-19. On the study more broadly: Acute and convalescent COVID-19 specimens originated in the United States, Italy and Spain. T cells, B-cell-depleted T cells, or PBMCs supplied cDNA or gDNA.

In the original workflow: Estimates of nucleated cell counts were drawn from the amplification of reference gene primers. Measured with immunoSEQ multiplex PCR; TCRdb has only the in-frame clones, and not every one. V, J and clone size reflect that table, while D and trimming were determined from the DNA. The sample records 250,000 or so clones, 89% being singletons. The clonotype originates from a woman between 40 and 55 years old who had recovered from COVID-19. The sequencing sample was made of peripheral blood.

The CDR3 is CASSDVRTSGIINEQFF. In DNA, the CDR3 is TGTGCCAGCAGTGACGTAAGGACTAGCGGGATTATAAATGAGCAGTTCTTC. The chain combines TRBV6-1 with TRBJ2-1, with 12 bases aligning to TRBD2. The CDR3 extends over 17 amino acids. Per the germline V gene, CDR1 is MNHNS and CDR2 is SASEGT. After removal of 3 bases from V and 7 bases from J, the junction contained 10 bases not matched to a gene.